Following are 10 T cell receptor beta chains from one sample sequenced in a study of cytotoxic CD8 clonotypes in ibrutinib-treated CLL (dated by TCRdb to 2020 to 2023). The sample's time point, from its label and the paper: progressive disease on ibrutinib. Library preparation employed the immunoSEQ multiplex PCR assay. TCRdb mirrors the immuneACCESS table, restricted to in-frame sequences. Some clones are absent from its copies; in checked studies, under half trace to an unresolved V gene, and the reason for the others is unknown. The sample table records nearly 300,000 clones; roughly 76% of these occur just once. Around 5.3% of the sample is taken by the ten largest. Sequencing used PBMCs, obtained at disease progression, from a patient treated with ibrutinib. These receptors all stem from a human donor with chronic lymphocytic leukemia.

In the case of this clone: At one boundary the junction diverges from the germline segment, which might be a read error. J is TRBJ2-7 and V is TRBV27, with TRBD1 matching over 11 bases. Germline V gene sequence: CDR1 MNHEY, CDR2 SMNVEV (reference sequence). The CDR3 has 15 amino acids. This CDR3 reads CASSLSGTGGYEQYF. CDR3 coding DNA: TGTGCCAGCAGTCTATCGGGGACAGGGGGCTACGAGCAGTACTTC.

This sequence joins TRBV4-1 and TRBJ2-3; a weak D match, TRBD2 (6 bases). The CDR3 length is 17 residues. The ends were cut back, 1 base at V and 1 base at J, with 15 bases in the middle. Looked up from germline, CDR1 is MGHRA and CDR2 is YSYEKL. The DNA of the CDR3 is TGCGCCAGCAGCCAAGTCGTAGCCGGCGGGGGCACAGATACGCAGTATTTT. Translating gives CASSQVVAGGGTDTQYF.

J is TRBJ2-7 and V is TRBV7-9, with D possibly matching TRBD1 (5 bases). There are 12 residues in the CDR3. The V end lost 0 bases, the J end lost 5 bases, and 5 bases lay between the germline ends. Germline values: CDR1 SEHNR, CDR2 FQNEAQ (reference sequence). The CDR3 sequence is CASSLARDEQYF. The CDR3 DNA is TGTGCCAGCAGCTTAGCCAGGGACGAGCAGTACTTC.

The rearrangement links TRBV28 to TRBJ2-3; D gene uncertain. The germline CDR1 and CDR2 sequences are MDHEN and SYDVKM. V lost 9 bases to trimming and J lost 1 base, with 20 bases between them. This CDR3 region has 16 residues. In DNA, the CDR3 is TGTGCCAGTTTATCTAGGACCCCACCCGGCACAGATACGCAGTATTTT. Amino acid sequence: CASLSRTPPGTDTQYF.

The V gene is TRBV5-1, the J gene TRBJ2-7; 12 bases align to TRBD2. In germline, CDR1 is SGHRS, CDR2 YFSETQ. V was pared by 4 bases and J by 1 base, with 3 bases of the junction left unmatched. The CDR3 has 15 residues. The CDR3 coding sequence is TGCGCCAGCAGCGTGACTAGCGGGGGATCCTACGAGCAGTACTTC. It is translated as CASSVTSGGSYEQYF.

This chain connects TRBV6-4 to TRBJ2-7; D tentatively reads TRBD1 or TRBD2 (5 bases each). Trimming pared 0 bases from V and 5 bases from J, leaving 11 bases between. The germline gives CDR1 MRHNA, CDR2 SNTAGT. This CDR3 region has 14 residues. Here the CDR3 DNA reads TGTGCCAGCAGTGACTCGAGTGGGACGAACGAGCAGTACTTC. It encodes CASSDSSGTNEQYF.

Here the CDR3 reads CASSPSQGLAGNTIYF. CDR3 bases: TGTGCCAGCTCACCTTCACAGGGTTTAGCCGGAAACACCATATATTTT. The chain combines TRBV18 with TRBJ1-3; maybe TRBD1 (6 bases). There are 16 residues in the CDR3. Germline V gene data show CDR1 as KGHSH and CDR2 as LQKENI. Trimming cost V 3 bases and J 4 bases, with 16 bases left between them.

The gene calls are TRBV15 and TRBJ2-1; TRBD1 agrees at 8 bases. Germline CDR1 reads LNHNV; CDR2 reads YYDKDF (reference sequence). CDR3 size: 17 residues. The trim removed 1 base at V and 2 bases at J, leaving 7 bases unmatched. The CDR3 sequence is CATSRASGTGTYNEQFF. CDR3 nucleotide sequence: TGTGCCACCAGCAGAGCCTCCGGGACAGGAACCTACAATGAGCAGTTCTTC.

V and J are TRBV29-1 and TRBJ1-3, with D possibly TRBD1 on 6 matching bases. The CDR3 consists of 15 residues. The ends were cut back, 4 bases at V and 0 bases at J, with 13 bases in the middle. Germline V gives CDR1 SQVTM, CDR2 ANQGSEA. Written as DNA, the CDR3 is TGCAGCGTTGTTCTCATGGACAGCTCTGGAAACACCATATATTTT. The encoded protein is CSVVLMDSSGNTIYF.

CDR3 protein: CASRLSREGRYEQYF. Here the CDR3 DNA reads TGTGCAAGTCGCTTATCGCGGGAGGGCCGGTACGAGCAGTACTTC. This sequence joins TRBV12-2 and TRBJ2-7; the table names TRBD2, a call not compared with the DNA. TRBV12-2 is reported as a pseudogene. The CDR3 spans 15 residues.